One and the same sample provided the 5 T cell receptor beta chains below, sequenced in a study of response to subunit inactivated influenza vaccine. One entry per CDR3 protein, called by TCRdb with MiXCR from the RT-PCR reads. The sample has more than 550,000 distinct CDR3 sequences, 10% to 15% seen once; the top ten hold about a tenth. The specimen comprised PBMCs from blood, sampled on the day of vaccination. These receptors all stem from a man aged 45-65 years who received an inactivated influenza vaccine.

In this sample, this clonotype turned up a few times. The chain carries TRBV15 and TRBJ2-5, with D possibly being TRBD1 (6 bases). There are 14 residues in the CDR3. The ends were cut back, 6 bases at V and 9 bases at J, with 20 bases in the middle. Germline-derived CDR1 and CDR2 are LNHNV and YYDKDF (reference sequence). The DNA for the CDR3 is TGTGCCACCAGTCCGGGTCGGGGACAAAGGGCCCAGTACTTC. Translation gives CATSPGRGQRAQYF.

The table lists this clonotype with a few counts. This chain links TRBV12-3 or TRBV12-4 with TRBJ2-3; 12 positions match TRBD2. This CDR3 has 15 amino acids. The V and J ends lost 7 bases and 3 bases, in that order; junction bases with no gene match: 5. The CDR3 loop is CASTLAGGATDTQYF. In DNA form, the CDR3 reads TGTGCCAGCACCCTAGCGGGAGGGGCGACAGATACGCAGTATTTT.

The V call is TRBV10-3, the J call TRBJ1-2, with D possibly TRBD1 on 6 matching bases. Trimming shortened V by 3 bases and J by 5 bases, and 13 bases separated the two germline ends. The CDR3 has 14 residues. CDR1 is ENHRY, CDR2 SYGVKD, per germline. The CDR3 loop is CAISDAGQIYGYTF. The CDR3 bases are TGTGCCATCAGTGATGCTGGACAGATATATGGCTACACCTTC.

This clonotype was seen a few times. The chain joins TRBV5-1 to TRBJ2-2; D uncertain. Germline V gene sequence: CDR1 SGHRS, CDR2 YFSETQ. The CDR3 is 15 amino acids. Trimming removed 0 bases from V and 1 base from J, with 7 bases in between. The CDR3 sequence: CASSLAAVNTGELFF. The CDR3 region has the DNA TGCGCCAGCAGCTTGGCGGCCGTGAACACCGGGGAGCTGTTTTTT. The variable domain in full, with the rest retrieved from reference TRBV5-1 and TRBJ2-2, is KAGVTQTPRYLIKTRGQQVTLSCSPISGHRSVSWYQQTPGQGLQFLFEYFSETQRNKGNFPGRFSGRQFSNSRSEMNVSTLELGDSALYLCASSLAAVNTGELFFGEGSRLTVL.

In this sample, this clonotype turned up many times. The chain has TRBV7-6 and TRBJ2-1; D not resolved. Trimming left V 1 base short and J 0 bases short, with 10 bases between. The CDR3 covers 16 residues. CDR1 is SGHVS, CDR2 FNYEAQ, per germline. The CDR3 region is CASSLGLLHSYNEQFF. The CDR3 bases are TGTGCCAGCAGCTTAGGTCTTCTTCACTCCTACAATGAGCAGTTCTTC.